The 20 T cell receptor beta chains given below trace back to one sample, sequenced in a study of T cell clonality in common variable immunodeficiency. Study observations and caveats: In common variable immunodeficiency, TCR beta chains reportedly carried fewer deletions and N-nucleotide insertions.

These receptors are not linked to any known antigen. The table came from immunoSEQ multiplex PCR; TCRdb's copy has only in-frame clones and leaves some out. Sampling found just over 20,000 clones, none seen once. Material: peripheral blood mononuclear cells. The receptor source for this set is a human donor with common variable immunodeficiency.

By sample share, this clone is medium-sized (0.01 to 0.1%). Read sequence stops 3 residues before the CDR3 end, and the germline J gene provides the missing end. The rearrangement links TRBV10-1 to TRBJ2-3, with D perhaps matching TRBD2 (6 bases). Germline V gene data show CDR1 as WNHNN and CDR2 as SYGVQD (reference sequence). Trimming cost V 11 bases and J 7 bases, with 19 bases left between them. The CDR3 loop spans 13 amino acids. The CDR3 protein is CASSAGLSNTQYF. The CDR3 DNA, read in part, is TGCGCCTCCTCAGCGGGCCTGTCAAATACG.

In this sample, this clone turned up many times. The read terminates 3 residues ahead of where the CDR3 ends, so the germline J gene completes it. The chain links TRBV18 to TRBJ2-3; 8 positions match TRBD1. Per the germline V gene, CDR1 is KGHSH and CDR2 is LQKENI. The J segment lost 0 bases and the V segment lost 5 bases, leaving 7 bases of the junction unmatched. The CDR3 contains 16 residues. The covered CDR3 bases are TGTGCCAGCTCATCCGGACAGGGCCAAAGCACAGATACG. Its protein is CASSSGQGQSTDT. The entire CDR3 protein is CASSSGQGQSTDTQYF.

This clone was picked up many times. The CDR3 region is CASSWGPEYNEQFF. The DNA read from the CDR3 is TGTGCCAGCAGCTGGGGGCCGGAGTACAATGAG. The rearrangement uses TRBV7-2 and TRBJ2-1; a weak D match, TRBD1 (6 bases). The CDR3 extends 3 residues past the end of the read, so its final part is completed from the germline J gene. V was trimmed by 4 bases and J by 4 bases, leaving 11 bases between them. The CDR3 sequence is 14 residues long. The germline CDR1 and CDR2 sequences are SGHTA and FQGNSA.

The sample holds many counts of this clone. The missing CDR3 end, 3 residues past where the read stops, is filled in from the germline J gene. The chain employs TRBV2 and TRBJ1-6; maybe TRBD1 (5 bases). Germline lookup yields CDR1 SNHLY and CDR2 FYNNEI. Between the trimmed V and J ends, which lost 3 bases and 7 bases, there was a span of 13 bases. The CDR3 is 15 residues long. CDR3 bases read: TGTGCCAGCAGTGAGGGGCAGAATACCAATTCACCC. Its translation is CASSEGQNTNSP. The full CDR3 protein is CASSEGQNTNSPLHF.

This clone has a count of ten or more. Read sequence stops 3 residues before the CDR3 end, and the germline J gene provides the missing end. This sequence joins TRBV10-2 and TRBJ1-2; perhaps TRBD1 as D (6 bases). The length of the CDR3 is 15 residues. In germline, CDR1 is WSHSY, CDR2 SAAADI. Trimming pared 3 bases from V and 5 bases from J, leaving 16 bases between. The CDR3 reads CASSEGWTAPYGYTF. The sequenced part of the CDR3 DNA is TGCGCCAGCAGTGAAGGATGGACAGCTCCGTATGGC.

In its sample, this clone was seen many times. Read coverage stops 3 residues before the CDR3 terminus; the germline J gene supplies the remainder. The chain couples TRBV5-6 to TRBJ2-1; tentatively, D is TRBD2 (5 bases). V lost 5 bases and J lost 4, with 16 bases in between. Germline values: CDR1 SGHDT, CDR2 YYEEEE. This CDR3 has 15 amino acids. The sequenced part of the CDR3 DNA is TGTGCCAGCAGTGCCGGGCTTAGCGAGTACAATGAG. Translation gives CASSAGLSEYNE. The entire CDR3 sequence reads CASSAGLSEYNEQFF. The full variable domain, in which reference TRBV5-6 and TRBJ2-1 provide the parts outside the CDR3, is DAGVTQSPTHLIKTRGQQVTLRCSPKSGHDTVSWYQQALGQGPQFIFQYYEEEERQRGNFPDRFSGHQFPNYSSELNVNALLLGDSALYLCASSAGLSEYNEQFFGPGTRLTVL.

This clone was counted at least ten times. The read gets to within 3 residues of the CDR3 end, and the germline J gene fills in the rest. The rearrangement joins TRBV29-1 to TRBJ2-1, with 15 bases that match TRBD2. The length of the CDR3 is 17 residues. Germline-derived CDR1 and CDR2 are SQVTM and ANQGSEA. The V and J ends lost 7 bases and 0 bases, in that order; junction bases with no gene match: 7. CDR3 amino acids: CSGGLAGGTSSYNEQFF. The covered CDR3 bases are TGCAGCGGGGGACTAGCGGGGGGCACTAGCTCCTACAATGAG.

This clone occurred many times. From the germline J gene comes the end of the CDR3, since the read stops 3 residues before it. J is TRBJ2-3 and V is TRBV11-2; TRBD1 agrees at 9 bases. Germline CDR1 reads SGHAT; CDR2 reads FQNNGV. The CDR3 is 14 amino acids. V shed 4 bases and J 4 bases; nucleotides not matched to a gene: 3. The chain's CDR3 is CASSYTGGPDTQYF. The DNA read from the CDR3 is TGTGCCAGCAGCTATACAGGGGGCCCAGATACG.

This clone has at least ten counts. The read terminates 3 residues ahead of where the CDR3 ends, so the germline J gene completes it. The chain recombines TRBV10-3 with TRBJ2-2; possible D gene TRBD2, 6 bases. The V gene's germline CDR1 is ENHRY and CDR2 SYGVKD. The CDR3 has 13 residues. Trimming removed 2 bases at V and 6 bases at J, with 7 bases between. The CDR3 here is CAISEPSAGELFF. The part of the CDR3 DNA that was read is TGTGCCATCAGTGAGCCTAGCGCCGGGGAG.

This clone is medium-sized (0.01 to 0.1%) by share. The read terminates 3 residues before the CDR3 end, so the remaining end is supplied by the germline J gene. The rearrangement joins TRBV7-2 to TRBJ2-3; TRBD1 is a possible D gene (6 bases). V was shortened by 0 bases and J by 5 bases, with 12 bases between the two germline ends. CDR1 SGHTA and CDR2 FQGNSA come from the germline V gene. The CDR3 spans 15 residues. The CDR3 loop is CASSLALSRGDTQYF. The DNA read from the CDR3 is TGTGCCAGCAGCTTAGCGTTGAGCAGGGGAGATACG.

This clone was counted many times. The read comes to an end 3 residues before the CDR3 does, leaving the germline J gene to fill in the end. V and J are TRBV12-3 or TRBV12-4 and TRBJ1-3; no clear D gene. This CDR3 has 12 residues. Trimming removed 6 bases at V and 0 bases at J, with 3 bases between. CDR3 DNA, as far as it was read: TGTGCCAGCAGCCTCTCTGGAAACACC. Protein: CASSLSGNT. The CDR3 as a whole reads CASSLSGNTIYF.

This clone appeared many times. The CDR3 is cut off 3 residues early in the read; its end comes from the germline J gene. The J gene is TRBJ2-4, the V gene TRBV18; the match to TRBD2 covers 7 bases. The J segment lost 7 bases and the V segment lost 6 bases, leaving 15 bases of the junction unmatched. CDR1 is KGHSH, CDR2 LQKENI, per germline. The CDR3 is made up of 16 amino acids. Partial CDR3 DNA: TGTGCCAGCTCCTCAGCCTTGGGGGGGAACGGTAACATT. Translated, it gives CASSSALGGNGNI. The full CDR3 is CASSSALGGNGNIQYF.

This clone was counted ten times or more. The read comes to an end 3 residues before the CDR3 does, leaving the germline J gene to fill in the end. This sequence joins TRBV19 and TRBJ2-7, with TRBD1 as a possible D gene (5 bases). Trimming shortened V by 3 bases and J by 3 bases, and 15 bases separated the two germline ends. This CDR3 has 15 residues. Germline assignment: CDR1 LNHDA and CDR2 SQIVND (reference sequence). The part of the CDR3 DNA that was read is TGTGCCAGTAGTATCACCAGGGCACCCTTCTACGAG. Translating gives CASSITRAPFYE. The CDR3 in its entirety is CASSITRAPFYEQYF.

This clone appeared many times. The read terminates 3 residues ahead of where the CDR3 ends, so the germline J gene completes it. V is TRBV11-3 and J is TRBJ1-1; 12 bases agree with TRBD1. This CDR3 contains 12 residues. CDR1 and CDR2 (germline): SGHNT, YENEEA. The CDR3 here is CASSPGTGGAFF. Incomplete CDR3 DNA: TGTGCCAGCAGCCCCGGGACAGGGGGC.

Points on this clone: With the read ending 3 residues before the CDR3 end, the germline J gene is used to fill in that end. The V call is TRBV20-1, the J call TRBJ1-5; no firm D call. The CDR3 has 15 residues. The V and J ends lost 5 bases and 0 bases respectively, with 14 bases between them. The germline gives CDR1 DFQATT, CDR2 SNEGSKA (reference sequence). CDR3 residues: CSAHGLPSSNQPQHF. The CDR3 bases that were read are TGCAGTGCTCATGGACTACCCAGTAGCAATCAGCCC.

Comments on this clone: This may stem from a read error, because a much larger clone lies one nucleotide away. The read comes to an end 3 residues before the CDR3 does, leaving the germline J gene to fill in the end. The chain couples TRBV5-1 to TRBJ1-6; 10 bases align to TRBD1. The CDR3 is 15 residues long. V lost 4 bases to trimming and J lost 10 bases; unmatched junction nucleotides: 8. CDR1 is SGHRS, CDR2 YFSETQ, per germline. The covered CDR3 bases are TGCGCCAGCAGCATGGACAGGGGGGCTTACTCACCC. Translation gives CASSMDRGAYSP. The entire CDR3 is CASSMDRGAYSPLHF.

This clone was observed at least ten times. The read terminates 3 residues before the CDR3 end, so the remaining end is supplied by the germline J gene. The rearrangement uses TRBV11-3 and TRBJ2-5; the match to TRBD1 covers 7 bases. Germline trimming cut 5 bases from V and 1 base from J; bases unmatched to any gene: 4. Per germline, CDR1 SGHNT and CDR2 YENEEA. This CDR3 is built from 14 residues. The DNA read from the CDR3 is TGTGCCAGCAGCCCAGGGACAGCCCAAGAGACC. Amino acids: CASSPGTAQET. The complete CDR3 sequence is CASSPGTAQETQYF.

This clone appeared many times. The read ends 3 residues before the CDR3 terminus; that terminus is restored from the germline J gene. V usage is TRBV7-6 and J usage is TRBJ1-5; D is unresolved. The V end lost 5 bases, the J end lost 7 bases, and 12 bases lay between the germline ends. Per germline, CDR1 SGHVS and CDR2 FNYEAQ. The CDR3 length is 13 residues. The sequenced CDR3 bases are TGTGCCAGCAGCCCCCGAAGTGGCCAGCCC. Its protein is CASSPRSGQP. The full CDR3 sequence reads CASSPRSGQPQHF.

This clone was seen at least ten times. The read terminates 3 residues before the CDR3 end, so the remaining end is supplied by the germline J gene. The chain joins TRBV23-1 to TRBJ1-1; the D gene is possibly TRBD1 (5 bases). TRBV23-1 is an ORF, with its function uncertain. With 6 bases removed from V and 1 base from J, the gap between germline ends came to 18 bases. This CDR3 is 16 amino acids long. CDR3 DNA (partial): TGCGCCAGCAGCCACTTCGAGGGGACTCCGAACACTGAA. It encodes CASSHFEGTPNTE. The whole CDR3 protein is CASSHFEGTPNTEAFF.

This clone has a count of ten or more. The CDR3: CASSLSGDSYNEQFF. The part of the CDR3 DNA that was read is TGTGCCAGCAGCCTAAGCGGGGACTCCTACAATGAG. The chain has TRBV7-3 and TRBJ2-1; 7 bases match TRBD2. The CDR3 end falls 3 residues outside the read, so it is completed with the germline J gene. The germline V gene has CDR1 SGHTA and CDR2 FQGTGA. The trim removed 5 bases at V and 0 bases at J, leaving 4 bases unmatched. This CDR3 is built from 15 residues. Drawing the rest from reference TRBV7-3 and TRBJ2-1, the complete variable domain is GAGVSQTPSNKVTEKGKYVELRCDPISGHTALYWYRQSLGQGPEFLIYFQGTGAADDSGLPNDRFFAVRPEGSVSTLKIQRTERGDSAVYLCASSLSGDSYNEQFFGPGTRLTVL.